This T cell receptor beta chain was observed in a study of cytomegalovirus exposure and HLA in healthy donors. Regarding the study as a whole: A later analysis found most CMV-associated TCR beta chains apparently HLA-restricted. The investigators catalogued some 150 TCR beta chains as cytomegalovirus-associated.

In the PCR, 60 Vbeta and 13 Jbeta primers were used. TCRdb's copy holds only in-frame clones and misses some; the assay was immunoSEQ multiplex PCR. This sample has about 64,000 clones, with about 85% found just once. Germline CDR1 and CDR2: SNHLY and FYNNEI. V was shortened by 4 bases and J by 6 bases, with 9 bases between the two germline ends. The CDR3 consists of 12 residues. About this clone itself: No antigen is known for it.

The sequence came from a female donor in good health and CMV-seronegative. J is TRBJ1-1 and V is TRBV2; D is uncertain. Sequencing input: PBMCs. This CDR3 reads CASSGGGAEAFF. CDR3 DNA: TGTGCCAGCAGTGGCGGCGGCGCTGAAGCTTTCTTT.